Listed below are T cell receptor beta chains from one sample, sequenced in a study of identifying expanded T cells in peripheral blood. Clones were sequenced by immunoSEQ multiplex PCR, and TCRdb holds only the in-frame ones, with some missing. Seen here are tens of thousands of clones, about 83% observed once, and the top ten hold 15% to 20%. Sequenced: blood. These receptor sequences come from a person between 18 and 69 years old in good health. The CDR3 runs from the conserved cysteine through the conserved F or W. A D gene is named only where the DNA matches it firmly. The size entry is marked missing in some rows and otherwise reads once, few, many or a size class.

D gene: .
J gene: TRBJ1-2
clone size: .
V gene: TRBV19
CDR3 DNA: TGTGCCAGTATTCAATCCGCCGGGACCTATGGCTACACCTTC
CDR3 protein: CASIQSAGTYGYTF

D gene: .
J gene: TRBJ2-5
clone size: .
V gene: TRBV7-9
CDR3 DNA: TGTGCCAGCAGCCTAAACCCCCCGGGACACGTCCAAGAGACCCAGTACTTC
CDR3 protein: CASSLNPPGHVQETQYF

D gene: TRBD2
J gene: TRBJ2-3
clone size: .
V gene: TRBV5-1
CDR3 DNA: TGCGCCAGCTCCCCGTGGACAGCGGGGGCAGATACGCAGTATTTT
CDR3 protein: CASSPWTAGADTQYF

D gene: .
J gene: TRBJ2-7
clone size: .
V gene: TRBV6-5
CDR3 DNA: TGTGCCAGCAGGGAGGAAACCTACGAGCAGTACTTC
CDR3 protein: CASREETYEQYF

D gene: .
J gene: TRBJ2-3
clone size: .
V gene: TRBV11-2
CDR3 DNA: TGTGCCAGCGGCATAGCGGTAAGCACAGATACGCAGTATTTT
CDR3 protein: CASGIAVSTDTQYF

D gene: .
J gene: TRBJ2-5
clone size: .
V gene: TRBV5-4
CDR3 DNA: TGTGCCAGCAGCTTGCGGGGGGCCGGGGAGACCCAGTACTTC
CDR3 protein: CASSLRGAGETQYF

D gene: TRBD1
J gene: TRBJ1-4
clone size: few
V gene: TRBV18
CDR3 DNA: TGTGCCAGCTCCCGACAGGGTAGTGAAAAACTGTTTTTT
CDR3 protein: CASSRQGSEKLFF

D gene: TRBD1
J gene: TRBJ2-5
clone size: once
V gene: TRBV18
CDR3 DNA: TGTGCCAGCTCACCCTCGACAGGGGGTCTCCAAGAGACCCAGTACTTC
CDR3 protein: CASSPSTGGLQETQYF

D gene: .
J gene: TRBJ2-1
clone size: .
V gene: TRBV30
CDR3 DNA: TGTGCCTGCCAACCAGGGGACCATTACAATGAGCAGTTCTTC
CDR3 protein: CACQPGDHYNEQFF

D gene: TRBD2
J gene: TRBJ2-3
clone size: .
V gene: TRBV7-9
CDR3 DNA: TGTGCCAGCAGCCCGGGACTAGCGGGGGCGCGCACAGATACGCAGTATTTT
CDR3 protein: CASSPGLAGARTDTQYF

D gene: .
J gene: TRBJ2-1
clone size: .
V gene: TRBV7-3
CDR3 DNA: TGTGCCAGCAGCTTAAATCTCGACGGGAATGAGCAGTTCTTC
CDR3 protein: CASSLNLDGNEQFF

D gene: .
J gene: TRBJ2-1
clone size: .
V gene: TRBV28
CDR3 DNA: TGTGCCAGCAGCCGCAATCTAGCGGACAGCTCCTACAATGAGCAGTTCTTC
CDR3 protein: CASSRNLADSSYNEQFF

D gene: TRBD1
J gene: TRBJ1-4
clone size: .
V gene: TRBV5-6
CDR3 DNA: TGTGCCAGCAGCGAGACAGGGGGCGAGTATGAAAAACTGTTTTTT
CDR3 protein: CASSETGGEYEKLFF

D gene: .
J gene: TRBJ2-2
clone size: .
V gene: TRBV27
CDR3 DNA: TGTGCCAGCAGTCCTAAGGGCGCCCCGGAGCTGTTTTTT
CDR3 protein: CASSPKGAPELFF

D gene: .
J gene: TRBJ2-3
clone size: .
V gene: TRBV27
CDR3 DNA: TGTGCCAGCAGTTTATTCGGGTCGACGGGGGATACGCAGTATTTT
CDR3 protein: CASSLFGSTGDTQYF

D gene: .
J gene: TRBJ1-1
clone size: .
V gene: TRBV10-3
CDR3 DNA: TGTGCCATCAGGCAGCCGAACACTGAAGCTTTCTTT
CDR3 protein: CAIRQPNTEAFF

D gene: .
J gene: TRBJ1-1
clone size: .
V gene: TRBV5-1
CDR3 DNA: TGCGCCAGCAGCTCAATTCAGGGGTGGACGAACACTGAAGCTTTCTTT
CDR3 protein: CASSSIQGWTNTEAFF

D gene: TRBD2
J gene: TRBJ2-1
clone size: .
V gene: TRBV7-8
CDR3 DNA: TGTGCCAGCAGCTTAAGGACTAGCTACAATGAGCAGTTCTTC
CDR3 protein: CASSLRTSYNEQFF

D gene: .
J gene: TRBJ2-5
clone size: once
V gene: TRBV2
CDR3 DNA: TGTGCCAGCAGTGAATCGGGGGTGAGGCAGACCCAGTACTTC
CDR3 protein: CASSESGVRQTQYF

D gene: TRBD1
J gene: TRBJ2-7
clone size: .
V gene: TRBV30
CDR3 DNA: TGTGCCTGGAGTCCACGGGACAGTCTCTCCTACGAGCAGTACTTC
CDR3 protein: CAWSPRDSLSYEQYF

D gene: .
J gene: TRBJ2-2
clone size: .
V gene: TRBV15
CDR3 DNA: TGTGCCACCAGCGCGGGTCGGTTGAACACCGGGGAGCTGTTTTTT
CDR3 protein: CATSAGRLNTGELFF

D gene: .
J gene: TRBJ1-6
clone size: .
V gene: TRBV2
CDR3 DNA: TGTGCCAGCAGTGACGCCCGAGGATATAATTCACCCCTCCACTTT
CDR3 protein: CASSDARGYNSPLHF

D gene: .
J gene: TRBJ1-6
clone size: .
V gene: TRBV7-2
CDR3 DNA: TGTGCCAGCAGCCGGATCAATTCACCCCTCCACTTT
CDR3 protein: CASSRINSPLHF

D gene: TRBD1
J gene: TRBJ2-2
clone size: .
V gene: TRBV6-1
CDR3 DNA: TGTGCCAGCAGTGAACTAACAGGGGCCACCGGGGAGCTGTTTTTT
CDR3 protein: CASSELTGATGELFF

D gene: .
J gene: TRBJ1-1
clone size: .
V gene: TRBV7-9
CDR3 DNA: TGTGCCAGCAGCTTAGTGGGCGAAGCTTTCTTT
CDR3 protein: CASSLVGEAFF

D gene: .
J gene: TRBJ1-1
clone size: few
V gene: TRBV6-5
CDR3 DNA: TGTGCCAGCAGCTTCACGCCTGCACGGACTGAAGCTTTCTTT
CDR3 protein: CASSFTPARTEAFF

D gene: .
J gene: TRBJ2-6
clone size: once
V gene: TRBV7-2
CDR3 DNA: TGTGCCAGCAGCTTCAACAGGGTCTCTGGGGCCAACGTCCTGACTTTC
CDR3 protein: CASSFNRVSGANVLTF

D gene: .
J gene: TRBJ1-5
clone size: few
V gene: TRBV7-2
CDR3 DNA: TGTGCCAGCAGCCGCGCGCATAATCAGCCCCAGCATTTT
CDR3 protein: CASSRAHNQPQHF

D gene: .
J gene: TRBJ2-2
clone size: .
V gene: TRBV9
CDR3 DNA: TGTGCCAGCAGCGTAGTCCCAGTGGAGGGGGCGATCGGGGAGCTGTTTTTT
CDR3 protein: CASSVVPVEGAIGELFF

D gene: .
J gene: TRBJ1-2
clone size: few
V gene: TRBV7-9
CDR3 DNA: TGTGCCAGCAGCTTATCAGACTATGGCTACACCTTC
CDR3 protein: CASSLSDYGYTF

D gene: .
J gene: TRBJ2-5
clone size: .
V gene: TRBV2
CDR3 DNA: TGTGCCAGCAGTGAGGGAAATTTGGTTCTAGGGGAGACCCAGTACTTC
CDR3 protein: CASSEGNLVLGETQYF

D gene: .
J gene: TRBJ1-1
clone size: .
V gene: TRBV9
CDR3 DNA: TGTGCCAGCAGCGCACACCGGGACCCCTTTTACGCTGAAGCTTTCTTT
CDR3 protein: CASSAHRDPFYAEAFF

D gene: .
J gene: TRBJ1-2
clone size: once
V gene: TRBV18
CDR3 DNA: TGTGCCAGCTCACCAGGGCCGGGAGATGTAAATATGATCGATGGCTACACCTTC
CDR3 protein: CASSPGPGDVNMIDGYTF

D gene: .
J gene: TRBJ1-5
clone size: few
V gene: TRBV6-4
CDR3 DNA: TGTGCCAGCAGTGGGGACAGCAATCAGCCCCAGCATTTT
CDR3 protein: CASSGDSNQPQHF

D gene: .
J gene: TRBJ1-5
clone size: many
V gene: TRBV2
CDR3 DNA: TGTGCCAGCAGTGAAGCTGGGCGCAATCAGCCCCAGCATTTT
CDR3 protein: CASSEAGRNQPQHF

D gene: TRBD2
J gene: TRBJ2-1
clone size: .
V gene: TRBV5-4
CDR3 DNA: TGTGCCAGCAGCCCGGGACTAGTCAATGAGCAGTTCTTC
CDR3 protein: CASSPGLVNEQFF

D gene: .
J gene: TRBJ2-4
clone size: .
V gene: TRBV27
CDR3 DNA: TGTGCCAGCAGAAGTCTATCCGGCAAAAACATTCAGTACTTC
CDR3 protein: CASRSLSGKNIQYF

D gene: .
J gene: TRBJ1-1
clone size: .
V gene: TRBV9
CDR3 DNA: TGTGCCAGCAGCGTTGACGAGGGGGGCGCGCGGAACACTGAAGCTTTCTTT
CDR3 protein: CASSVDEGGARNTEAFF

D gene: .
J gene: TRBJ1-4
clone size: .
V gene: TRBV28
CDR3 DNA: TGTGCCAGCACCATGAAGGGTAGGGGGAGAACTAATGAAAAACTGTTTTTT
CDR3 protein: CASTMKGRGRTNEKLFF

D gene: TRBD2
J gene: TRBJ2-1
clone size: .
V gene: TRBV11-2
CDR3 DNA: TGTGCCAGCAGCCTACAACACGGGGGGGCCGCGAGGAATGAGCAGTTCTTC
CDR3 protein: CASSLQHGGAARNEQFF

D gene: .
J gene: TRBJ1-6
clone size: .
V gene: TRBV18
CDR3 DNA: TGTGCCAGCTCACCGTTAGGCGGGCAGCAGAATTCACCCCTCCACTTT
CDR3 protein: CASSPLGGQQNSPLHF

D gene: TRBD1
J gene: TRBJ2-1
clone size: .
V gene: TRBV13
CDR3 DNA: TGTGCCAGCAGCCCCTCGGGACAGTACAATGAGCAGTTCTTC
CDR3 protein: CASSPSGQYNEQFF

D gene: .
J gene: TRBJ2-3
clone size: .
V gene: TRBV6-5
CDR3 DNA: TGTGCCAGCAGATCCCCGGGGAGCACAGATACGCAGTATTTT
CDR3 protein: CASRSPGSTDTQYF

D gene: .
J gene: TRBJ2-5
clone size: .
V gene: TRBV19
CDR3 DNA: TGTGCCAGTAGGGAGAGGGGGGGCGGAGAGACCCAGTACTTC
CDR3 protein: CASRERGGGETQYF